This TCR beta chain was observed in a study of T cell repertoires in cytomegalovirus infection. Study summary: Public TCR beta signatures provided an indication of both CMV infection and a matching HLA type.

Study findings and constraints: Carriage of CMV together with the relevant HLA was identifiable through cumulative public TCR beta family frequency. CMV-specific HLA-C-restricted TCR beta clonotypes dominated the ex vivo response.

TCRdb re-analysed the reads in MiXCR, keeping a single row per CDR3 protein. The table shows 200,000 to 300,000 distinct CDR3 sequences, with 9.1% occurring only once. This CDR3 comprises 15 residues. V lost 4 bases, J lost 2 bases, and 15 bases lay in between. Germline CDR1 SGHTA, CDR2 FQGNSA. This clonotype was seen at least ten times. What it binds is unknown. The source of this sequence is a human donor in good health (CMV status not recorded). Some clones in this sample may be carry-over from other donors' samples. The sample consisted of PBMCs. The chain uses TRBV7-2 and TRBJ2-7; D may correspond to TRBD1 or TRBD2 (5 bases each). The DNA for the CDR3 is TGTGCCAGCAGCTATGGGACGCGTGCGACCTACGAGCAGTACTTC. It translates to CASSYGTRATYEQYF.